The clone carrying this T cell receptor (beta chain) was counted only a few times. Clones were sequenced by immunoSEQ multiplex PCR, and TCRdb holds only the in-frame ones, with some missing. The repertoire holds a few hundred thousand clones, roughly 89% seen once, with about 2.1% in the top ten. This entry belongs to a study of blood T cell repertoires in COVID-19. For the study at large: COVID-19 samples, acute and convalescent, were from the United States, Italy and Spain.

Germline V gene lookup returns CDR1 WSHSY and CDR2 SAAADI. The CDR3 spans 14 residues. Trimming took off 3 bases at V and 1 base at J, with 9 bases between the two ends. This receptor was taken from an older woman with COVID-19, enrolled during active disease. The V gene is TRBV10-2, the J gene TRBJ1-1; weak D call: TRBD1 (6 bases). Sequences were obtained from peripheral blood. The CDR3 region has the DNA TGCGCCAGCAGTGATCCGGGACAGAACACTGAAGCTTTCTTT. Residues: CASSDPGQNTEAFF.